This T cell receptor beta chain was identified in a study of shared clonotypes between healthy human individuals. Germline CDR1 reads LGHNT; CDR2 reads FRNRAP. The CDR3 loop spans 14 amino acids. Losses at the gene ends were 6 bases for V and 3 bases for J; bases not matched to a gene: 4. TCRdb's table, derived via immunoSEQ multiplex PCR, lists solely in-frame clones and lacks some. This table holds some 2,500,000 clones, more than 85% found once. The chain couples TRBV12-5 to TRBJ1-3; 8 nucleotides align to TRBD1. The TCR originated in a man aged 18 to 30 in good health. Some clones in this sample may be carry-over from other donors' samples. Specimen: naive CD4+ T cells from PBMCs. Subset indicated: CD45RA+ positively selected. The CDR3, as DNA: TGTGCTAGTGGCCCGGGACAGGTTGGAAACACCATATATTTT. Amino acid sequence: CASGPGQVGNTIYF.